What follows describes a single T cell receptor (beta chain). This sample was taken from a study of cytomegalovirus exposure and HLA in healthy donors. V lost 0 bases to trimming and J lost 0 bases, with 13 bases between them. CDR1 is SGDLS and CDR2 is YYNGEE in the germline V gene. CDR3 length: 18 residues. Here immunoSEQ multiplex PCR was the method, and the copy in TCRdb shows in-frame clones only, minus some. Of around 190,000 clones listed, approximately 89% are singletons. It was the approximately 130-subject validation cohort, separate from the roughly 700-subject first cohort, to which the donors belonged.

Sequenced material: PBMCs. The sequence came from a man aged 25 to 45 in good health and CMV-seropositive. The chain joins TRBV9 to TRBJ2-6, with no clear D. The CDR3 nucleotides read TGTGCCAGCAGCGTAGGACCAAACTCCGACTCTGGGGCCAACGTCCTGACTTTC. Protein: CASSVGPNSDSGANVLTF.